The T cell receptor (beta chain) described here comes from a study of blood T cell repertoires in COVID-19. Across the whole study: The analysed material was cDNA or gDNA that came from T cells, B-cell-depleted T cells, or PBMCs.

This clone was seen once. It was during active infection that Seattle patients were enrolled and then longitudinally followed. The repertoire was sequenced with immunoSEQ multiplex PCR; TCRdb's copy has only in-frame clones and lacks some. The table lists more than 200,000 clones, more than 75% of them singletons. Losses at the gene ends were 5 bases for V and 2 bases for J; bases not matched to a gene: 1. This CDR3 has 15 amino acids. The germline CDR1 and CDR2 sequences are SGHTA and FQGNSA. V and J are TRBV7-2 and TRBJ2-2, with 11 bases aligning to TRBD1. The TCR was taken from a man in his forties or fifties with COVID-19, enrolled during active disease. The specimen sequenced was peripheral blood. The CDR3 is CASSRTGGNTGELFF. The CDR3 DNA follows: TGTGCCAGCAGCAGGACAGGGGGCAACACCGGGGAGCTGTTTTTT. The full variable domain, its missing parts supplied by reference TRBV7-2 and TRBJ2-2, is GAGVSQSPSNKVTEKGKDVELRCDPISGHTALYWYRQSLGQGLEFLIYFQGNSAPDKSGLPSDRFSAERTGGSVSTLTIQRTQQEDSAVYLCASSRTGGNTGELFFGEGSRLTVL.